Shown below are 26 T cell receptor beta chains from a single sample sequenced in a study of T-cell reconstitution after alpha-beta-depleted transplantation in children. The authors prepared the TCRbeta library with unique molecular identifiers. TCRdb recomputed calls from the PCR reads with MiXCR, one row per CDR3 protein. The data hold approximately 400,000 distinct CDR3 sequences, with 15% to 20% observed a single time. The source was PBMCs, mostly from graft donor cells, collected 360 days after TCRalphabeta/CD19-depleted stem cell transplant. Every receptor here comes from a boy in the first two years of life who had a stem cell transplant for Wiskott-Aldrich syndrome, so the T cells may come from the graft donor.

The chain combines TRBV4-3 with TRBJ2-2; D possibly corresponds to TRBD2 (5 bases). There are 17 residues in the CDR3. Germline V gene sequence: CDR1 LGHNA, CDR2 YSLEER. Trimming took 0 bases from V and 0 from J, leaving 11 bases between them. Written as DNA, the CDR3 is TGCGCCAGCAGCCAAGAGTCCGGGATCCCGAACACCGGGGAGCTGTTTTTT. This codes for CASSQESGIPNTGELFF.

This chain joins TRBV12-3 or TRBV12-4 and TRBJ2-2; unclear D gene. CDR3 length equals 16 residues. V was pared by 3 bases and J by 1 base, with 12 bases between. The CDR3 protein is CASSLIAVKNTGELFF. CDR3 sequence (DNA): TGTGCCAGCAGTTTGATTGCGGTAAAGAACACCGGGGAGCTGTTTTTT.

This clonotype was seen only a few times. This chain joins TRBV5-1 and TRBJ2-7; D not certain. This CDR3 has 9 amino acids. The V end was cut by 6 bases, the J end by 5 bases, with 3 bases between. Looked up from germline, CDR1 is SGHRS and CDR2 is YFSETQ. CDR3 nucleotides: TGCGCCAGCACCGACGAGCAGTACTTC. Protein product: CASTDEQYF.

This clonotype has at least ten counts. The chain is built from TRBV5-6 and TRBJ2-1; D not certain. This CDR3 has 12 residues. V shed 1 base and J shed 5 bases, with 4 bases lying between them. Germline V gene sequence: CDR1 SGHDT, CDR2 YYEEEE. Here the CDR3 reads CASSLSHNEQFF. The CDR3 DNA sequence: TGTGCCAGCAGCTTGTCCCACAATGAGCAGTTCTTC.

The V and J genes are TRBV3-1 and TRBJ2-3; 9 nucleotides match TRBD2. The CDR3 length is 17 residues. With V trimmed by 4 bases and J by 4 bases, 12 bases remained unmatched. Germline CDR1 is LGHDT and CDR2 is YNNKEL (reference sequence). CDR3: CASSPLSPTSGADTQYF. For the CDR3, the DNA is TGTGCCAGCAGCCCTCTAAGCCCGACTAGCGGCGCAGATACGCAGTATTTT.

The chain couples TRBV7-6 to TRBJ2-5; D possibly corresponds to TRBD2 (6 bases). Germline CDR1 and CDR2: SGHVS and FNYEAQ. V was cut by 3 bases and J by 0 bases, with 14 bases left in between. The CDR3 is 16 amino acids. The CDR3 DNA follows: TGTGCCAGCAGCTTCCTCCTCGGCGGGGACCAAGAGACCCAGTACTTC. The encoded protein is CASSFLLGGDQETQYF.

This clonotype was observed a handful of times. This rearrangement joins TRBV10-2 to TRBJ2-7, with D maybe TRBD1 (6 bases). The CDR3 contains 15 residues. The V end was cut by 6 bases, the J end by 3 bases, with 18 bases between. Germline V gene lookup returns CDR1 WSHSY and CDR2 SAAADI. The CDR3 bases are TGCGCCAGCAGACGGACAGCGTCTTCAGGCTACGAGCAGTACTTC. Residues: CASRRTASSGYEQYF.

The J gene is TRBJ2-3, the V gene TRBV10-3, with 8 bases lining up with TRBD2. This CDR3 has 15 amino acids. J was trimmed by 2 bases and V by 4 bases; bases with no gene match: 5. Germline V CDR1 and CDR2: ENHRY, SYGVKD. CDR3 region: CAISAGLAFTDTQYF. The CDR3 nucleotides read TGTGCCATCAGTGCAGGACTAGCCTTCACAGATACGCAGTATTTT.

This clonotype has just a few counts. The chain couples TRBV5-1 to TRBJ2-2, with D unresolved. Germline lookup yields CDR1 SGHRS and CDR2 YFSETQ. The CDR3 has 14 amino acids. Trimming removed 0 bases from V and 2 bases from J, with 5 bases in between. This chain's CDR3 is CASSLDLNTGELFF. The CDR3 DNA reads TGCGCCAGCAGCTTGGATCTCAACACCGGGGAGCTGTTTTTT.

The rearrangement links TRBV24-1 to TRBJ2-7; D is perhaps TRBD1 (6 bases). Germline-derived CDR1 and CDR2 are KGHDR and SFDVKD. The CDR3 length is 14 residues. The V and J ends lost 3 bases and 5 bases respectively, with 13 bases between them. The CDR3 region is CATSDHDRPHEQYF. DNA for the CDR3: TGTGCCACCAGTGATCACGACAGGCCCCACGAGCAGTACTTC.

This clonotype was counted a few times. This sequence joins TRBV29-1 and TRBJ2-5; D is perhaps TRBD1 (5 bases). Germline loops: CDR1 SQVTM, CDR2 ANQGSEA. The V end was cut by 4 bases, the J end by 4 bases, with 10 bases between. CDR3 length equals 12 residues. CDR3 sequence: CSVVGVLETQYF. The CDR3 nucleotides are TGCAGCGTTGTAGGGGTTTTAGAGACCCAGTACTTC.

The rearrangement joins TRBV2 to TRBJ1-3; possibly TRBD1 for D (5 bases). From germline, CDR1 is SNHLY and CDR2 FYNNEI. The ends were cut back, 5 bases at V and 16 bases at J, with 15 bases in the middle. CDR3 length: 11 amino acids. The CDR3 nucleotides are TGTGCCAGCAGTCAAGGGGTTTCCCCCTATTTT. The encoded protein is CASSQGVSPYF. Looking up the rest from reference TRBV2 and TRBJ1-3 gives the full variable domain: EPEVTQTPSHQVTQMGQEVILRCVPISNHLYFYWYRQILGQKVEFLVSFYNNEISEKSEIFDDQFSVERPDGSNFTLKIRSTKLEDSAMYFCASSQGVSPYFGEGSWLTVV.

This clonotype was found a few times. The chain recombines TRBV12-3 or TRBV12-4 with TRBJ2-3; D gene uncertain. V lost 5 bases, J lost 2 bases, and 8 bases lay in between. This CDR3 region has 13 residues. For the CDR3, the DNA is TGTGCCAGCAGTCCCAGAATCACAGATACGCAGTATTTT. Translating gives CASSPRITDTQYF.

The chain uses TRBV4-3 and TRBJ2-1; D gene uncertain. Per the germline V gene, CDR1 is LGHNA and CDR2 is YSLEER. CDR3 length: 13 residues. V gave up 0 bases and J gave up 9 bases, with 9 bases separating them. The CDR3 reads CASSQDLAGEQFF. CDR3 in DNA: TGCGCCAGCAGCCAAGACTTGGCTGGTGAGCAGTTCTTC.

The J gene is TRBJ2-7, the V gene TRBV7-8; 9 bases agree with TRBD1. CDR3 length: 15 amino acids. Trimming cost V 2 bases and J 0 bases; bases outside gene matches: 2. The germline CDR1 and CDR2 sequences are SGHVS and FQNEAQ. This chain's CDR3 is CASSLRTGDSYEQYF. Here the CDR3 DNA reads TGTGCCAGCAGCTTAAGGACAGGGGACTCCTACGAGCAGTACTTC.

The V gene is TRBV12-3 or TRBV12-4, the J gene TRBJ1-2; D ambiguous. Trimming cost V 5 bases and J 3 bases, with 10 bases left between them. This CDR3 is 13 amino acids long. The CDR3 coding sequence is TGTGCCAGCAGTCCCCTGGATCACTATGGCTACACCTTC. Amino acids: CASSPLDHYGYTF.

This chain joins TRBV20-1 and TRBJ2-1; 7 nucleotides align to TRBD2. Trimming at V came to 0 bases and at J to 2 bases, leaving 10 bases not matched to a gene. The germline V gene has CDR1 DFQATT and CDR2 SNEGSKA (reference sequence). The CDR3 totals 17 residues. CDR3: CSARDSPASGAYNEQFF. The CDR3 region has the DNA TGCAGTGCTAGAGATAGCCCAGCTAGCGGTGCCTACAATGAGCAGTTCTTC.

This clonotype was picked up a small number of times. The chain employs TRBV6-1 and TRBJ2-7; TRBD1 is a possible D gene (5 bases). This CDR3 contains 15 residues. The V end was cut by 7 bases, the J end by 0 bases, with 16 bases between. Germline assignment: CDR1 MNHNS and CDR2 SASEGT. The CDR3 is CASTKLWTSSYEQYF. CDR3 DNA sequence: TGTGCCAGCACCAAGTTGTGGACAAGCTCCTACGAGCAGTACTTC.

This chain connects TRBV3-1 to TRBJ2-2, with unresolved D. Germline V CDR1 and CDR2: LGHDT, YNNKEL (reference sequence). The CDR3 has 14 residues. V lost 0 bases and J 5 bases, leaving 7 bases between the germline ends. The DNA for the CDR3 is TGTGCCAGCAGCCAAGATCGGCTGACCGGGGAGCTGTTTTTT. Translating gives CASSQDRLTGELFF.

V is TRBV29-1 and J is TRBJ2-2, with D perhaps TRBD1 (5 bases). The V and J ends lost 6 bases and 1 base respectively, with 12 bases between them. There are 14 residues in the CDR3. CDR1 and CDR2 (germline): SQVTM, ANQGSEA. CDR3 sequence (DNA): TGCAGCGTGATCACAGGAAAGAACACCGGGGAGCTGTTTTTT. This gives the protein CSVITGKNTGELFF.

V usage is TRBV10-3 and J usage is TRBJ2-1; D is uncertain. The germline CDR1 and CDR2 sequences are ENHRY and SYGVKD. V shed 0 bases and J shed 9 bases, with 6 bases lying between them. This CDR3 comprises 12 residues. The CDR3 loop reads CAISESASEQFF. CDR3 nucleotide sequence: TGTGCCATCAGTGAGTCGGCTAGTGAGCAGTTCTTC.

This clonotype was seen only a few times. The chain has TRBV12-3 or TRBV12-4 and TRBJ2-7, with D maybe TRBD1 (5 bases). Trimming took off 8 bases at V and 5 bases at J, with 13 bases between the two ends. CDR3 length: 12 residues. The CDR3 DNA follows: TGTGCCAGCGGAATGACAGTTCACGAGCAGTACTTC. Encoded protein: CASGMTVHEQYF.

The sample holds many counts of this clonotype. This chain joins TRBV7-8 and TRBJ2-1, with D perhaps being TRBD1 or TRBD2 (5 bases each). Looked up from germline, CDR1 is SGHVS and CDR2 is FQNEAQ. This CDR3 is 17 amino acids long. Trimming removed 5 bases from V and 0 bases from J, with 17 bases in between. The CDR3 spells CASSREVGGSSYNEQFF. The CDR3 DNA reads as TGTGCCAGCAGCCGAGAGGTTGGGGGTAGCTCCTACAATGAGCAGTTCTTC. Using reference TRBV7-8 and TRBJ2-1 for the parts outside the CDR3, the full variable domain is GAGVSQSPRYKVAKRGQDVALRCDPISGHVSLFWYQQALGQGPEFLTYFQNEAQLDKSGLPSDRFFAERPEGSVSTLKIQRTQQEDSAVYLCASSREVGGSSYNEQFFGPGTRLTVL.

The table lists this clonotype with a few counts. The chain uses TRBV10-3 and TRBJ2-7, with D perhaps TRBD1 (6 bases). The CDR3 contains 14 residues. The V end was cut by 4 bases, the J end by 3 bases, with 13 bases between. In germline, CDR1 is ENHRY, CDR2 SYGVKD. The CDR3 nucleotides are TGTGCCATCAGTGCTACCAGGGGCCGCTACGAGCAGTACTTC. Protein product: CAISATRGRYEQYF.

This rearrangement joins TRBV2 to TRBJ2-5, with D perhaps given as TRBD1 or TRBD2 (5 bases each). This CDR3 is 15 amino acids long. Germline lookup yields CDR1 SNHLY and CDR2 FYNNEI. Trimming took 7 bases from V and 3 from J, leaving 18 bases between them. Here the CDR3 DNA reads TGTGCCAGCACCCCTGAAGGGACCTACGAAGAGACCCAGTACTTC. Translated, it gives CASTPEGTYEETQYF.

The chain employs TRBV12-3 or TRBV12-4 and TRBJ2-4; tentative D call: TRBD2 (6 bases). Trimming removed 4 bases from V and 5 bases from J, with 15 bases in between. CDR3 length equals 15 residues. The CDR3 sequence is CASSYLRDSENIQYF. The CDR3 DNA is TGTGCCAGCAGTTACCTCCGGGACTCTGAAAACATTCAGTACTTC.